The 3 T cell receptor beta chains presented below share a single source sample, sequenced in a study of T-cell reconstitution after alpha-beta-depleted transplantation in children. Unique molecular identifiers were built into the TCRbeta library. One entry per CDR3 protein results from TCRdb running MiXCR on the PCR reads. The table has fewer than 700,000 distinct CDR3 sequences, under 15% seen once. The sample consisted of PBMCs, mostly from graft donor cells, taken 360 days after TCRalphabeta/CD19-depleted stem cell transplant. The receptors here all came from a male patient younger than 18 who had a stem cell transplant for acute myeloid leukemia, so the T cells may come from the graft donor.

This clonotype was found a few times. The gene calls are TRBV5-1 and TRBJ2-3; 10 bases fit TRBD2. V shed 0 bases and J 4 bases; nucleotides not matched to a gene: 2. Germline V gene sequence: CDR1 SGHRS, CDR2 YFSETQ. The CDR3 runs to 15 residues. The CDR3 loop is CASSLEREGSDTQYF. CDR3 bases: TGCGCCAGCAGCTTGGAGCGGGAGGGGTCAGATACGCAGTATTTT.

The chain links TRBV7-2 to TRBJ1-2; D perhaps matches TRBD1 (6 bases). Germline loops: CDR1 SGHTA, CDR2 FQGNSA. The V end was cut by 5 bases, the J end by 1 base, with 11 bases between. The CDR3 has 14 residues. This CDR3 is CASSIGQFNYGYTF. The CDR3 DNA follows: TGTGCCAGCAGCATTGGACAGTTTAACTATGGCTACACCTTC. Together with reference TRBV7-2 and TRBJ1-2, the CDR3 gives the full variable domain: GAGVSQSPSNKVTEKGKDVELRCDPISGHTALYWYRQSLGQGLEFLIYFQGNSAPDKSGLPSDRFSAERTGGSVSTLTIQRTQQEDSAVYLCASSIGQFNYGYTFGSGTRLTVV.

The chain carries TRBV3-1 and TRBJ2-1, with D tentatively TRBD2 (6 bases). The CDR3 is made up of 11 amino acids. In germline, CDR1 is LGHDT, CDR2 YNNKEL (reference sequence). Trimming took off 4 bases at V and 14 bases at J, with 12 bases between the two ends. CDR3 residues: CASSLLASKFF. The CDR3, as DNA: TGTGCCAGCAGCCTACTAGCTAGTAAGTTCTTC.